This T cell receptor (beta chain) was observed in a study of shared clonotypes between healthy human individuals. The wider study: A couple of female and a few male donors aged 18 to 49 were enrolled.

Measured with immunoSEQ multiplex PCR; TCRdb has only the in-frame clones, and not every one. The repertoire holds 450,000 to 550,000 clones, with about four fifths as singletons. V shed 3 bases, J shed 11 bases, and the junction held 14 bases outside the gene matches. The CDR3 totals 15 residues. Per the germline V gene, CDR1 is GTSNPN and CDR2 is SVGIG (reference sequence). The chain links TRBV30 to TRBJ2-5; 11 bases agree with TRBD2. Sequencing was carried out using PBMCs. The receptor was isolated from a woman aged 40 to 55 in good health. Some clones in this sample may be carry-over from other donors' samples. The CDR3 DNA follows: TGTGCCTGGAGCCCCGGGACTAGCGGCCTGAGTGAGCAGTACTTC. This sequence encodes CAWSPGTSGLSEQYF.